A selection of T cell receptor beta chains follows, all from one sample in a study of OX40 agonist ivuxolimab in advanced cancers. The assay was immunoSEQ multiplex PCR, and TCRdb's table has in-frame clones only and misses some. Counted here are 66,000 or so clones, 82% occurring once; the ten biggest clones make up less than 0.55%. The source material was CD4+ or CD8+ T cells sorted from blood, sampled in a trial of the OX40 agonist ivuxolimab. These receptors all come from an adult with an advanced solid tumor such as melanoma, head and neck, liver or kidney cancer. Each CDR3 is given with its conserved first and last residue. A D gene is named only where the DNA matches it firmly. For some rows the clone size is stated as once, few or many, or as a class when expanded; others skip it.

J,V,D,size,CDR3,DNA
TRBJ2-5,TRBV30,TRBD1,-,CAWTGTGGFETQYF,TGTGCCTGGACGGGGACAGGGGGTTTTGAGACCCAGTACTTC
TRBJ1-2,TRBV19,TRBD1,-,CASSTGGGYGYTF,TGTGCCAGTAGTACAGGGGGAGGCTATGGCTACACCTTC
TRBJ1-4,TRBV28,-,-,CASSLLGRETTNEKLFF,TGTGCCAGCAGTTTATTGGGGAGGGAAACAACTAATGAAAAACTGTTTTTT
TRBJ2-7,TRBV19,TRBD2,once,CASSIRSGTLSYEQYF,TGTGCCAGTAGTATTAGGAGCGGGACCCTCTCCTACGAGCAGTACTTC
TRBJ1-3,TRBV19,TRBD1,-,CASSGNRGQGNTIYF,TGTGCCAGTAGCGGCAACAGGGGGCAAGGAAACACCATATATTTT
TRBJ2-7,TRBV5-4,TRBD2,-,CASSLGLAQREEQYF,TGTGCCAGCAGCTTGGGCCTAGCCCAGCGGGAAGAGCAGTACTTC
TRBJ2-1,TRBV10-1,-,-,CASSRQEYNEQFF,TGCGCCAGCAGCCGACAGGAGTACAATGAGCAGTTCTTC
TRBJ2-3,TRBV25-1,-,-,CASSERGTDTQYF,TGTGCCAGCAGTGAGAGGGGCACAGATACGCAGTATTTT
TRBJ2-6,TRBV5-1,-,-,CASSLDKSGAGANVLTF,TGCGCCAGCAGCTTGGATAAGTCAGGGGCTGGGGCCAACGTCCTGACTTTC
TRBJ2-5,TRBV28,-,-,CASSHGTNQETQYF,TGTGCCAGCAGTCATGGGACAAACCAAGAGACCCAGTACTTC
TRBJ2-5,TRBV7-8,-,-,CASSSRTITQETQYF,TGTGCCAGCAGCTCCAGGACGATCACCCAAGAGACCCAGTACTTC
TRBJ1-3,TRBV9,-,-,CASSPALSGNTIYF,TGTGCCAGCAGCCCCGCCTTGTCTGGAAACACCATATATTTT
TRBJ2-3,TRBV7-3,TRBD2,-,CASSPSSGTSKYF,TGTGCCAGCAGCCCATCTTCCGGGACTAGCAAGTATTTT